This T cell receptor (beta chain) was captured in a study of blood T cell repertoires in COVID-19. In the study overall: Sample material is recorded as cDNA or gDNA derived from T cells, B-cell-depleted T cells, or PBMCs.

Sequenced by immunoSEQ multiplex PCR; TCRdb stores in-frame clones only, minus some. The profile shows over 120,000 clones, about nine tenths of them singletons. V dropped 3 bases and J dropped 0 bases, with 18 bases sitting between them. The CDR3 is 19 residues long. Germline CDR1 reads SGHVS; CDR2 reads FNYEAQ. The clonotype originates from a man aged 60-69 years who had recovered from COVID-19. The source material was PBMCs or T cells enriched from blood (not recorded which). The rearrangement links TRBV7-6 to TRBJ2-6; D is undetermined. As DNA, the CDR3 is TGTGCCAGCAGCTTTTTTTTAGGTCCGGAGATCTCTGGGGCCAACGTCCTGACTTTC. This sequence encodes CASSFFLGPEISGANVLTF.